This T cell receptor beta chain came from a study of shared clonotypes between healthy human individuals (dated by TCRdb to 2020 to 2022). Concerning the study at large: The cohort comprised two women and a few men aged 18 to 49 years. Blood TCR repertoires of about five healthy adults were deeply sequenced to estimate repertoire size and the extent of clonotype sharing between individuals. To increase sequencing depth and limit assay-specific biases, different laboratories used diverse techniques to prepare libraries and sequence TCR repertoires. Each donor's leukapheresis produced roughly between roughly 0.85 and 9 billion PBMCs.

With regard to this clone: It lacks a known antigen. Within one base of it there is no much larger clone, and no base qualities were kept.

Results and caveats for the whole study, not just this receptor: Because the study included a small number of donors, the genetic and exposure-history diversity represented was limited. Based on pairwise subsampling, the degree of clonotype sharing among donors was expected to be affected by sequencing depth. Sampling was restricted to blood, and TCR repertoires in tissues likely differ from the TCR repertoires found in blood.

From the germline V gene (reference sequence), CDR1 is GTSNPN and CDR2 is SVGIG. The CDR3 sequence holds 13 residues, the cysteine and phenylalanine included. Only CDR3 DNA is held: 39 bases, read in frame from base 1. Between the V and J ends, shortened by 0 bases and 7 bases respectively, the junction contains 9 bases. Healthy HIV-negative adults with no recently reported acute infections or vaccinations were included as donors. All donors were Caucasian adults living in Nashville, Tennessee, USA. For unsorted samples, tens of millions of PBMCs were counted and genomic DNA was extracted with the QIAamp DNA Blood Mini kit. After blood collection by leukapheresis, PBMCs were isolated using Ficoll-Histopaque density gradient centrifugation and then cryopreserved in the vapor phase of liquid nitrogen. Using the deep immunoSEQ assay, multiplex PCR amplified TCR CDR3 regions from genomic DNA. Extracted genomic DNA from each cell subset was spread evenly across all wells of several immunoSEQ 96-well plates, with each plate serving as a replicate. For unsorted PBMC, each replicate PCR was loaded with approximately 320 ng genomic DNA, equivalent to about 30,000 T cell genomes. Ten immunoSEQ deep assay plates were used to sequence unsorted PBMC genomic DNA. The purified libraries were quantified using a Qubit 3.0 fluorometer, sized with a Bioanalyzer 2100, and then quantified again using the KAPA Library Quantification kit. Every immunoSEQ 96-well plate was sequenced on a separate single-read 150-cycle Illumina NextSeq 550 flow cell. Turning to the authors' computational methods: Because the immunoSEQ output held only junctional sequences and lacked quality scores, the filtering could not match the filtering applied to full-length reads. To assign V/J genes and CDR3, sequences were annotated against IMGT germline references using PyIR, a Python wrapper for IgBLAST v1.9. Any read was removed if the V/J assignment was weak (E-value above 1e-6), the CDR3 was missing, or the read contained stop codons, out-of-frame junctions, or ambiguous translated residues. V3J clonotypes were defined by identical inferred V gene, J gene, and CDR3 amino acid sequence. The percentage overlap between two repertoires was calculated by dividing the number of shared unique clonotypes by the size of the smaller repertoire. Three approaches were used to assess repertoire richness: RTK rarefaction, the Chao1 estimator, and Recon v2.1 estimates of unobserved clonotypes. As stored in TCRdb, this immuneACCESS dataset retains in-frame rearrangements with V and J assigned. A fraction of the clones does not appear; measured against another copy, unresolved V genes explain less than half of the discrepancy, and the remainder lacks a known reason. The DNA was the basis for D and trimming; V, J and clone size are from that table. In this sample the table shows about 87,000 clones, around half of which occur a single time. The top ten hold more than 12% of the sample.

The sequence links TRBV30 to TRBJ2-2, and possibly TRBD1, on 5 matching bases. The source of this sequence is a woman between 35 and 50 years old in good health. Some clones in this sample may be carry-over from other donors' samples. Sequencing used PBMCs. The nucleotides are TGTGCCTGGAGTGTCAGGGTACACGGGGAGCTGTTTTTT. Protein translation: CAWSVRVHGELFF.